This T cell receptor (beta chain) was recorded in a study of T cell responses to AZD1222 COVID-19 vaccine. Broader study findings: CD4 TCRs associated with vaccination spanned spike, dominating at 160-218 and 743-854. At baseline, just a handful of AZD1222 recipients tested seropositive. Females outnumbered males among donors, who were mostly white British; clonal diversity was possibly underestimated.

Concerning this clone itself: The target antigen is unknown.

TCRdb keeps only in-frame clones here, not all; method: immunoSEQ multiplex PCR. The sample lists under 200,000 clones, around 90% occurring once. The CDR3 consists of 14 residues. Per germline, CDR1 SGHDT and CDR2 YYEEEE. V gave up 4 bases and J gave up 2 bases; unmatched junction bases: 3. The material was peripheral blood, obtained 28 days after the second AZD1222 dose. The chain has TRBV5-6 and TRBJ1-5; 7 nucleotides line up with TRBD1. This TCR was sampled from an adult who received the AZD1222 COVID-19 vaccine. CDR3 in DNA: TGTGCCAGCAGCGCGACAGGGCGCAATCAGCCCCAGCATTTT. Encoded protein: CASSATGRNQPQHF.